These 20 T cell receptor beta chains originate from one sample sequenced in a study of blood T cell repertoires in COVID-19. Sequenced by immunoSEQ multiplex PCR; TCRdb stores in-frame clones only, minus some. The table includes roughly 68,000 clones, 82% detected once. Sequences were obtained from peripheral blood. Receptors were obtained from a man aged 80 or over with active COVID-19.

The chain carries TRBV19 and TRBJ2-7; 9 nucleotides align to TRBD2. Germline CDR1 reads LNHDA; CDR2 reads SQIVND (reference sequence). Germline trimming cut 5 bases from V and 3 bases from J; bases unmatched to any gene: 11. There are 16 residues in the CDR3. CDR3 DNA sequence: TGTGCCAGTAGTCGCGCCTCGGCGGGGGGGCTCTACGAGCAGTACTTC. Protein: CASSRASAGGLYEQYF. Filled out from reference TRBV19 and TRBJ2-7, the complete variable domain reads DGGITQSPKYLFRKEGQNVTLSCEQNLNHDAMYWYRQDPGQGLRLIYYSQIVNDFQKGDIAEGYSVSREKKESFPLTVTSAQKNPTAFYLCASSRASAGGLYEQYFGPGTRLTVT.

The rearrangement links TRBV21-1 to TRBJ2-7; the table calls TRBD1, which could not be checked here. TRBV21-1 is a pseudogene segment. This CDR3 spans 16 amino acids. CDR3 in amino acids: CASSKEVRDRVYEQYF. DNA for the CDR3: TGTGCCAGCAGCAAAGAAGTTCGGGACAGGGTCTACGAGCAGTACTTC.

The genes are TRBV27 and TRBJ2-3; D unclear. The CDR3 contains 14 residues. V was trimmed by 2 bases and J by 1 base, leaving 7 bases between them. Germline V CDR1 and CDR2: MNHEY, SMNVEV (reference sequence). CDR3 amino acids: CASSLGVGTDTQYF. The CDR3 DNA reads TGTGCCAGCAGTTTAGGAGTCGGCACAGATACGCAGTATTTT.

This clone was seen repeatedly, ten times or more. This sequence joins TRBV30 and TRBJ1-5; no clear D gene. Germline CDR1 is GTSNPN and CDR2 is SVGIG (reference sequence). V dropped 3 bases and J dropped 4 bases, with 10 bases sitting between them. CDR3 length: 13 residues. The CDR3 bases are TGTGCCTGGAGCACCCGAGGAAATCAGCCCCAGCATTTT. It is translated as CAWSTRGNQPQHF.

The genes are TRBV24-1 and TRBJ2-2; no reliable D call. Per the germline V gene, CDR1 is KGHDR and CDR2 is SFDVKD. V was trimmed by 0 bases and J by 6 bases, leaving 4 bases between them. This CDR3 is 13 amino acids long. The CDR3 reads CATSDLYPGELFF. The CDR3 nucleotides are TGTGCCACCAGTGATTTGTATCCCGGGGAGCTGTTTTTT.

This clone was counted a single time. The chain has TRBV6-2 or TRBV6-3 and TRBJ2-1; 8 bases map to TRBD1. The germline CDR1 and CDR2 sequences are MNHEY and SVGEGT. This CDR3 is built from 15 residues. With 6 bases clipped from V and 4 bases from J, the junction kept 8 bases outside the gene matches. The CDR3, as DNA: TGTGCCAGCAGCCTCGACAGGGGCCTATACAATGAGCAGTTCTTC. It yields the protein CASSLDRGLYNEQFF.

CDR3 in amino acids: CAISGQGGRDYEQYF. The CDR3 DNA follows: TGTGCCATCAGTGGCCAGGGAGGCCGAGACTACGAGCAGTACTTC. The chain recombines TRBV10-3 with TRBJ2-7; a possible D gene is TRBD2 (6 bases). Trimming pared 4 bases from V and 3 bases from J, leaving 16 bases between. CDR3 length: 15 amino acids. CDR1 ENHRY and CDR2 SYGVKD come from the germline V gene.

The chain employs TRBV6-2 or TRBV6-3 and TRBJ2-3, with 9 bases aligning to TRBD1. Trimming removed 0 bases from V and 4 bases from J; junction bases left unmatched: 5. The germline V gene encodes CDR1 MNHEY and CDR2 SVGEGT. The CDR3 has 16 residues. DNA of the CDR3: TGTGCCAGCAGTTACTCGGGACAGGGAGACTCAGATACGCAGTATTTT. Protein product: CASSYSGQGDSDTQYF.

This clone showed up many times. The gene calls are TRBV2 and TRBJ2-7, with 7 nucleotides matching TRBD2. V lost 8 bases, J lost 5 bases, and 6 bases stayed unmatched. The CDR3 is 12 amino acids. Germline V gives CDR1 SNHLY, CDR2 FYNNEI. The CDR3 sequence is CASQTSFHEQYF. The DNA for the CDR3 is TGTGCCAGCCAGACTAGCTTCCACGAGCAGTACTTC. The complete variable domain, with remaining parts taken from reference TRBV2 and TRBJ2-7, reads EPEVTQTPSHQVTQMGQEVILRCVPISNHLYFYWYRQILGQKVEFLVSFYNNEISEKSEIFDDQFSVERPDGSNFTLKIRSTKLEDSAMYFCASQTSFHEQYFGPGTRLTVT.

This clone ranks as medium-sized. J is TRBJ2-3 and V is TRBV10-2; 13 bases agree with TRBD2. Per the germline V gene, CDR1 is WSHSY and CDR2 is SAAADI. The CDR3 extends over 16 amino acids. V was pared by 6 bases and J by 1 base, with 4 bases of the junction left unmatched. The CDR3 DNA reads as TGCGCCAGCAGGCGGACTAGCGGGGGTCGCACAGATACGCAGTATTTT. It is translated as CASRRTSGGRTDTQYF.

This clone was counted at least ten times. The chain recombines TRBV6-5 with TRBJ1-1; D uncertain. The CDR3 sequence is 14 residues long. Germline-derived CDR1 and CDR2 are MNHEY and SVGAGI. Trimming removed 6 bases from V and 1 base from J, with 12 bases in between. The CDR3: CASRYGETNTEAFF. CDR3 coding DNA: TGTGCCAGCAGGTACGGGGAGACGAACACTGAAGCTTTCTTT.

The table lists this clone with a few counts. This chain connects TRBV27 to TRBJ2-1; weak D call: TRBD2 (6 bases). Germline V gives CDR1 MNHEY, CDR2 SMNVEV (reference sequence). V shed 7 bases and J shed 0 bases, with 10 bases lying between them. The CDR3 totals 14 residues. This chain's CDR3 is CASMRGSSYNEQFF. The CDR3 nucleotides are TGTGCCAGCATGCGGGGAAGCTCCTACAATGAGCAGTTCTTC.

This clone came up once. The chain links TRBV5-4 to TRBJ1-6; D is perhaps TRBD1 (5 bases). The CDR3 has 15 residues. CDR1 and CDR2 (germline): SGHNT, YYREEE (reference sequence). V was cut by 0 bases and J by 5 bases, with 9 bases left in between. CDR3 protein: CASSLAGTNNSPLHF. CDR3 nucleotide sequence: TGTGCCAGCAGCTTGGCCGGGACTAATAATTCACCCCTCCACTTT.

This chain uses TRBV4-1 with TRBJ1-2, with a tentative D call TRBD1 (6 bases). Germline CDR1 reads MGHRA; CDR2 reads YSYEKL. This CDR3 region has 14 residues. V lost 7 bases and J lost 3, with 15 bases in between. The CDR3 coding sequence is TGCGCCAGCAAACAAGCGGGGGGCCACTATGGCTACACCTTC. It yields the protein CASKQAGGHYGYTF.

This sequence joins TRBV29-1 and TRBJ1-1, with 11 bases identical to TRBD1. Germline-derived CDR1 and CDR2 are SQVTM and ANQGSEA. The CDR3 sequence is 13 residues long. V was pared by 4 bases and J by 4 bases, with 2 bases of the junction left unmatched. The CDR3 reads CSVGGQGGTEAFF. The CDR3, as DNA: TGCAGCGTTGGGGGACAGGGGGGCACTGAAGCTTTCTTT.

The chain is built from TRBV6-2 or TRBV6-3 and TRBJ2-3; TRBD2 matches 7 bases. The CDR3 is 16 residues long. Germline loops: CDR1 MNHEY, CDR2 SVGEGT. Trimming at V came to 5 bases and at J to 1 base, leaving 9 bases not matched to a gene. The CDR3 nucleotides are TGTGCCAGCAGTACCGGGGGAGGGCACGGCACAGATACGCAGTATTTT. This gives the protein CASSTGGGHGTDTQYF.

CDR3 loop: CASSPTQGKTNEKLFF. CDR3 bases: TGCGCCAGCAGCCCGACCCAGGGTAAAACTAATGAAAAACTGTTTTTT. V and J are TRBV4-3 and TRBJ1-4; a weak D match, TRBD1 (5 bases). CDR3 length: 16 amino acids. Germline V gene sequence: CDR1 LGHNA, CDR2 YSLEER. Trimming stripped 4 bases from V and 1 base from J, with 13 bases between.

The chain links TRBV2 to TRBJ2-7; 11 bases are shared with TRBD1. V lost 1 base to trimming and J lost 4 bases; unmatched junction nucleotides: 3. The CDR3 runs to 15 residues. CDR1 SNHLY and CDR2 FYNNEI come from the germline V gene. The CDR3 reads CASSEGGTGGYEQYF. CDR3 DNA: TGTGCCAGCAGTGAAGGCGGGACAGGGGGATACGAGCAGTACTTC.

The rearrangement uses TRBV24-1 and TRBJ2-2; TRBD1 agrees at 7 bases. V dropped 7 bases and J dropped 5; count of bases not matched to a gene: 6. The CDR3 loop spans 14 amino acids. Germline assignment: CDR1 KGHDR and CDR2 SFDVKD. CDR3 in amino acids: CATSTGDPTGELFF. The CDR3 DNA is TGTGCCACCAGCACAGGGGACCCTACCGGGGAGCTGTTTTTT.

V gene TRBV20-1 combines with J gene TRBJ2-5, with no clear D. The V gene's germline CDR1 is DFQATT and CDR2 SNEGSKA (reference sequence). The CDR3 contains 11 residues. V was pared by 6 bases and J by 6 bases, with 11 bases between. The CDR3 here is CSATTRQTQYF. The CDR3 DNA reads TGCAGTGCAACTACGCGGCAGACCCAGTACTTC.